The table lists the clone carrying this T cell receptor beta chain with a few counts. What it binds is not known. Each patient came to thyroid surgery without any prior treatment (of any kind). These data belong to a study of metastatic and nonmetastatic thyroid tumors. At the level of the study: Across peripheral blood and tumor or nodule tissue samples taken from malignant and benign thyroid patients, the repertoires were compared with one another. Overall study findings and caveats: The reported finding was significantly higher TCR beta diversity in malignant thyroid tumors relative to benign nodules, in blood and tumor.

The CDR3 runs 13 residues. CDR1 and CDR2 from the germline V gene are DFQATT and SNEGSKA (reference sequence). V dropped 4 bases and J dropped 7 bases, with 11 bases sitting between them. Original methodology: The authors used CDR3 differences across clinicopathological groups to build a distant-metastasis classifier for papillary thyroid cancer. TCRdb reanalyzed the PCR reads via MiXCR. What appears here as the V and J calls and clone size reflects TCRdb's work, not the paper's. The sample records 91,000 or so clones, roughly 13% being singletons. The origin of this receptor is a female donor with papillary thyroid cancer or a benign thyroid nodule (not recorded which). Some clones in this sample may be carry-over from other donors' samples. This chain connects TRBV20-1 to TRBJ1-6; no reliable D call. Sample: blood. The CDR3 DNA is TGCAGTGCTACGGGAACTGGGAATTCACCCCTCCACTTT. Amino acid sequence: CSATGTGNSPLHF.